This section outlines one T cell receptor (beta chain) sequence together with its context. Its antigen is undetermined. This specimen belongs to a study of cytomegalovirus exposure and HLA in healthy donors. Sequencing was performed with immunoSEQ multiplex PCR; in TCRdb, only in-frame clones are kept and a portion is missing. The data contain some 98,000 clones, around 88% of them singletons. The donors were in the approximately 120-subject validation cohort; that cohort was separate from the roughly 680-subject first cohort. The study, taken as a whole, reports: 164 TCR beta chains were listed as cytomegalovirus-associated.

The CDR3 sequence is 13 residues long. The germline gives CDR1 SGHNT, CDR2 YYREEE (reference sequence). Between the trimmed V and J ends, which lost 0 bases and 0 bases, there was a span of 4 bases. The sample taken for sequencing was PBMCs. The sequence derives from a woman under 40 in good health and CMV-seronegative. The chain uses TRBV5-4 and TRBJ2-7; D is ambiguous. CDR3 amino acids: CASSLDISYEQYF. In DNA form, the CDR3 reads TGTGCCAGCAGCTTGGACATCTCCTACGAGCAGTACTTC.